This entry lists 27 T cell receptor beta chains sequenced from one sample in a study of OX40 agonist ivuxolimab in advanced cancers. Libraries were constructed by the immunoSEQ multiplex PCR assay. TCRdb limited this immuneACCESS table to in-frame rearrangements with V and J called. A share of clones is missing; checked studies link under half to unresolved V genes, and the rest is unexplained. The sample table holds tens of thousands of clones, of which approximately 86% were seen once. The ten largest clones represent 14% to 15% of the sample. Here the sequenced sample was CD4+ or CD8+ T cells sorted from blood, taken in a trial of the OX40 agonist ivuxolimab. The receptors derive from an adult with an advanced solid tumor such as melanoma, head and neck, liver or kidney cancer.

The chain links TRBV7-2 to TRBJ1-5, with a possible D match to TRBD1 (6 bases). With 1 base removed from V and 0 bases from J, the gap between germline ends came to 13 bases. The CDR3 covers 17 residues. Germline assignment: CDR1 SGHTA and CDR2 FQGNSA. In nucleotides, the CDR3 is TGTGCCAGCAGCTTAGGAGCAGGGGCTTATAGCAATCAGCCCCAGCATTTT. It yields the protein CASSLGAGAYSNQPQHF.

The chain recombines TRBV7-9 with TRBJ2-2; 9 bases map to TRBD2. Per germline, CDR1 SEHNR and CDR2 FQNEAQ (reference sequence). The V and J ends lost 0 bases and 3 bases, in that order; junction bases with no gene match: 5. CDR3 size: 17 residues. The CDR3 loop reads CASSLAPGGGDTGELFF. The CDR3, as DNA: TGTGCCAGCAGCTTAGCTCCTGGCGGGGGGGACACCGGGGAGCTGTTTTTT.

The chain joins TRBV11-2 to TRBJ2-7; D may correspond to TRBD1 or TRBD2 (6 bases each). V was shortened by 5 bases and J by 1 base, with 21 bases between the two germline ends. This CDR3 contains 17 residues. Per the germline V gene, CDR1 is SGHAT and CDR2 is FQNNGV. CDR3 amino acids: CASSLGGGRGTSYEQYF. DNA for the CDR3: TGTGCCAGCAGCCTGGGGGGTGGCCGGGGGACATCCTACGAGCAGTACTTC.

V and J are TRBV5-6 and TRBJ2-5; D might be TRBD2 (6 bases). The CDR3 consists of 16 residues. V gave up 3 bases and J gave up 2 bases, with 17 bases separating them. CDR1 and CDR2 from the germline V gene are SGHDT and YYEEEE. This CDR3 reads CASSSVGGGGQETQYF. The CDR3 nucleotides read TGTGCCAGCAGCTCGGTGGGGGGAGGAGGGCAAGAGACCCAGTACTTC.

The chain uses TRBV6-5 and TRBJ1-1; 8 bases fit TRBD1. V was clipped by 5 bases and J by 3 bases; unmatched bases: 5. Germline V gene data show CDR1 as MNHEY and CDR2 as SVGAGI. The CDR3 covers 14 residues. This chain's CDR3 is CASSVQGVYTEAFF. Here the CDR3 DNA reads TGTGCCAGCAGTGTACAGGGGGTATACACTGAAGCTTTCTTT.

V gene TRBV19 combines with J gene TRBJ1-2; D remains ambiguous. The CDR3 runs to 14 residues. V gave up 0 bases and J gave up 3 bases, with 8 bases separating them. Germline V CDR1 and CDR2: LNHDA, SQIVND (reference sequence). The CDR3 region is CASSIDLEDYGYTF. The CDR3 DNA sequence: TGTGCCAGTAGTATAGACCTCGAGGACTATGGCTACACCTTC. Full variable domain (outside the CDR3, taken from reference TRBV19 and TRBJ1-2): DGGITQSPKYLFRKEGQNVTLSCEQNLNHDAMYWYRQDPGQGLRLIYYSQIVNDFQKGDIAEGYSVSREKKESFPLTVTSAQKNPTAFYLCASSIDLEDYGYTFGSGTRLTVV.

V usage is TRBV6-5 and J usage is TRBJ2-7; a weak D match, TRBD1 (5 bases). CDR3 length: 15 amino acids. V lost 0 bases, J lost 2 bases, and 11 bases lay in between. Per germline, CDR1 MNHEY and CDR2 SVGAGI. The CDR3 region has the DNA TGTGCCAGCAGTTACTCGAATCAGGGCCCCTACGAGCAGTACGTC. Protein sequence: CASSYSNQGPYEQYV.

V gene TRBV4-1 combines with J gene TRBJ1-1; D unclear. Trimming took 0 bases from V and 10 from J, leaving 9 bases between them. Germline CDR1 and CDR2: MGHRA and YSYEKL. This CDR3 has 12 residues. This CDR3 is CASSQEGSGAFF. DNA of the CDR3: TGCGCCAGCAGCCAAGAGGGATCGGGAGCTTTCTTT.

The gene calls are TRBV4-3 and TRBJ1-2; 9 bases fit TRBD1. J gave up 8 bases and V 4 bases, and 11 bases lay outside the gene matches. Germline loops: CDR1 LGHNA, CDR2 YSLEER. There are 15 residues in the CDR3. The CDR3 loop is CASSRRQGDLFGYTF. CDR3 sequence (DNA): TGCGCCAGCAGCCGGAGACAGGGGGATTTGTTCGGCTACACCTTC.

V and J are TRBV9 and TRBJ2-1; 7 positions match TRBD2. The CDR3 contains 15 residues. Germline CDR1 is SGDLS and CDR2 is YYNGEE. V trimming: 0 bases; J trimming: 2 bases; junction bases outside the gene matches: 2. This CDR3 reads CASSVVAGAYNEQFF. The CDR3 nucleotides read TGTGCCAGCAGCGTAGTGGCGGGAGCCTACAATGAGCAGTTCTTC.

The chain employs TRBV19 and TRBJ1-5, with TRBD1 identical over 7 bases. The CDR3 has 15 residues. CDR1 LNHDA and CDR2 SQIVND come from the germline V gene (reference sequence). With 2 bases clipped from V and 7 bases from J, the junction kept 8 bases outside the gene matches. CDR3 nucleotides: TGTGCCAGTAGTATAATGGACGCAGGGGGGCAGCCCCAGCATTTT. Protein sequence: CASSIMDAGGQPQHF.

This chain connects TRBV29-1 to TRBJ2-1, with 9 bases fitting TRBD2. CDR3 length equals 14 residues. The ends lost 4 bases at V and 7 bases at J; junction bases unmatched: 8. Germline CDR1 SQVTM, CDR2 ANQGSEA. Here the CDR3 reads CSVGLAGVGNEQFF. DNA of the CDR3: TGCAGCGTTGGTTTAGCGGGAGTTGGTAATGAGCAGTTCTTC.

The chain has TRBV10-3 and TRBJ2-1; 16 bases match TRBD2. The J segment lost 2 bases and the V segment lost 6 bases, leaving 7 bases of the junction unmatched. Germline V gene data show CDR1 as ENHRY and CDR2 as SYGVKD. The CDR3 totals 18 residues. The CDR3 DNA follows: TGTGCCATCAGCCCCGGGACTAGCGGGGGGGGGACCTACAATGAGCAGTTCTTC. Translating it yields CAISPGTSGGGTYNEQFF.

The chain recombines TRBV11-2 with TRBJ2-6; D call uncertain. V lost 1 base and J 1 base, leaving 8 bases between the germline ends. This CDR3 region has 16 residues. Per germline, CDR1 SGHAT and CDR2 FQNNGV. The CDR3 is CASSLGTFSGANVLTF. The CDR3 DNA reads TGTGCCAGCAGCTTAGGCACATTTTCTGGGGCCAACGTCCTGACTTTC.

Here the CDR3 reads CASSYGQQGNEAFF. CDR3 sequence (DNA): TGTGCCAGCAGTTACGGGCAACAGGGTAATGAAGCTTTCTTT. The V and J genes are TRBV6-5 and TRBJ1-1; D might be TRBD1 (6 bases). The CDR3 length is 14 residues. The V end lost 2 bases, the J end lost 7 bases, and 14 bases lay between the germline ends. Germline V CDR1 and CDR2: MNHEY, SVGAGI.

The gene calls are TRBV9 and TRBJ2-1, with 8 bases matching TRBD2. Germline V gene lookup returns CDR1 SGDLS and CDR2 YYNGEE. The V and J ends lost 3 bases and 0 bases, in that order; junction bases with no gene match: 5. The CDR3 totals 16 residues. The CDR3 coding sequence is TGTGCCAGCAGCGCCCCCGGGACTAGCTCCTACAATGAGCAGTTCTTC. Translated, it gives CASSAPGTSSYNEQFF.

The gene calls are TRBV7-9 and TRBJ1-1; TRBD1 aligns across 7 bases. V was pared by 4 bases and J by 0 bases, with 5 bases of the junction left unmatched. There are 15 residues in the CDR3. Germline lookup yields CDR1 SEHNR and CDR2 FQNEAQ (reference sequence). CDR3 DNA: TGTGCCAGCAGCTCAACGACAGGGTTGAACACTGAAGCTTTCTTT. This encodes CASSSTTGLNTEAFF.

The chain employs TRBV7-9 and TRBJ1-1; D is perhaps TRBD1 (6 bases). Germline V CDR1 and CDR2: SEHNR, FQNEAQ (reference sequence). Trimming left V 1 base short and J 8 bases short, with 11 bases between. The length of the CDR3 is 13 residues. The CDR3 nucleotides are TGTGCCAGCAGCTTAGTGGGGGGCTCGGAAGCTTTCTTT. Translating it yields CASSLVGGSEAFF.

CDR3 DNA: TGTGCCAGCAGCGTGGGGGAGCGGTACGAGCAGTACTTC. Translating it yields CASSVGERYEQYF. V and J are TRBV9 and TRBJ2-7; TRBD1 or TRBD2 may be the D gene (5 bases each). Trimming pared 2 bases from V and 4 bases from J, leaving 10 bases between. Germline V CDR1 and CDR2: SGDLS, YYNGEE. The CDR3 consists of 13 residues.

This chain links TRBV6-6 with TRBJ1-1; maybe TRBD1 (5 bases). Germline values: CDR1 MNHNY, CDR2 SVGAGI (reference sequence). Trimming shortened V by 7 bases and J by 5 bases, and 17 bases separated the two germline ends. The CDR3 consists of 14 residues. Here the CDR3 reads CASTHGIGETEAFF. The CDR3 bases are TGTGCCAGCACCCACGGCATAGGGGAGACTGAAGCTTTCTTT.

This chain joins TRBV4-1 and TRBJ2-3, with D unresolved. V gave up 2 bases and J gave up 0 bases, with 12 bases separating them. The length of the CDR3 is 16 residues. The germline V gene has CDR1 MGHRA and CDR2 YSYEKL. CDR3 nucleotides: TGCGCCAGCAGCCAACAGATTTTACCTAGCACAGATACGCAGTATTTT. This sequence encodes CASSQQILPSTDTQYF.

The V gene is TRBV2, the J gene TRBJ1-2, with 7 bases fitting TRBD1. The ends lost 6 bases at V and 3 bases at J; junction bases unmatched: 7. Germline loops: CDR1 SNHLY, CDR2 FYNNEI. This CDR3 is built from 14 residues. CDR3 region: CASSRDSGDYGYTF. The CDR3, as DNA: TGTGCCAGCAGCAGGGACAGTGGGGACTATGGCTACACCTTC.

The chain uses TRBV25-1 and TRBJ1-1; no clear D. Trimming cost V 6 bases and J 8 bases, with 16 bases left between them. Germline values: CDR1 MGHDK, CDR2 SYGVNS. There are 13 residues in the CDR3. In nucleotides, the CDR3 is TGTGCCAGCAGCTTTAGTTCTGGTGGGGAAGCTTTCTTT. The encoded protein is CASSFSSGGEAFF.

The chain uses TRBV27 and TRBJ2-5; 8 bases fit TRBD1. The CDR3 sequence is 14 residues long. The trim removed 7 bases at V and 2 bases at J, leaving 6 bases unmatched. Per germline, CDR1 MNHEY and CDR2 SMNVEV (reference sequence). The CDR3 loop reads CASKRDRGQETQYF. The DNA of the CDR3 is TGTGCCAGCAAAAGAGACAGGGGACAAGAGACCCAGTACTTC.

The J gene is TRBJ2-2, the V gene TRBV5-4; D may correspond to TRBD1 or TRBD2 (5 bases each). The V and J ends lost 2 bases and 2 bases respectively, with 10 bases between them. This CDR3 spans 15 amino acids. Germline V gives CDR1 SGHNT, CDR2 YYREEE (reference sequence). CDR3 DNA: TGTGCCAGCAGCTTTGGGGACCTTAACACCGGGGAGCTGTTTTTT. Its protein is CASSFGDLNTGELFF.

The CDR3 here is CASSSLNPSNPLYEQYF. CDR3 in DNA: TGTGCCAGCAGCAGCTTAAATCCCAGCAACCCCCTCTACGAGCAGTACTTC. V is TRBV13 and J is TRBJ2-7; no clear D. Trimming cost V 5 bases and J 3 bases, with 23 bases left between them. Germline lookup yields CDR1 PRHDT and CDR2 FYEKMQ (reference sequence). This CDR3 has 17 residues.

The chain carries TRBV6-6 and TRBJ2-7, with 9 bases fitting TRBD1. Germline-derived CDR1 and CDR2 are MNHNY and SVGAGI (reference sequence). With V trimmed by 4 bases and J by 4 bases, 8 bases remained unmatched. The CDR3 consists of 15 residues. This CDR3 reads CASSSLQGASYEQYV. The CDR3 bases are TGTGCCAGCAGTTCATTACAGGGGGCGTCGTACGAGCAGTACGTC.